These 3 T cell receptor beta chains originate from one sample sequenced in a study of T cell changes during pregnancy in multiple sclerosis (dated by TCRdb to between 2018 and 2020). To prepare the library, the immunoSEQ multiplex PCR assay was applied. What TCRdb holds here is the immuneACCESS table cut down to in-frame rearrangements. Part of the clones is not present; checked against another copy, under half of the missing clones reflect an unresolved V gene, and the others are unexplained. Present in this sample are some 52,000 clones, about 92% of which were seen just once. The top ten clones comprise around 0.76% of the sample. The sequenced sample was CD4+ T cells from peripheral blood mononuclear cells, obtained in the third trimester of pregnancy. These receptor sequences come from a female donor with multiple sclerosis, enrolled in a pregnancy study.

The chain links TRBV19 to TRBJ1-6, with a tentative D call TRBD1 (5 bases). The CDR3 runs to 16 residues. Germline assignment: CDR1 LNHDA and CDR2 SQIVND (reference sequence). V was trimmed by 3 bases and J by 3 bases, leaving 12 bases between them. The CDR3 DNA follows: TGTGCCAGTAGTATCCCGACAGAGAACTATAATTCACCCCTCCACTTT. It is translated as CASSIPTENYNSPLHF.

Here the CDR3 DNA reads TGCGCCAGCAGCGAGGGACAGACTAATTCACCCCTCCACTTT. Protein product: CASSEGQTNSPLHF. The J gene is TRBJ1-6, the V gene TRBV4-3; TRBD1 aligns across 7 bases. CDR1 and CDR2 from the germline V gene are LGHNA and YSLEER. V lost 5 bases and J lost 6; bases outside the gene matches: 4. The length of the CDR3 is 14 residues.

The chain uses TRBV5-4 and TRBJ1-5, with a possible D match to TRBD1 (6 bases). V was shortened by 0 bases and J by 1 base, with 8 bases between the two germline ends. Germline V lookup: CDR1 SGHNT, CDR2 YYREEE (reference sequence). This CDR3 comprises 15 residues. The CDR3: CASSLAGASNQPQHF. CDR3 coding DNA: TGTGCCAGCAGCTTGGCAGGGGCGAGCAATCAGCCCCAGCATTTT.